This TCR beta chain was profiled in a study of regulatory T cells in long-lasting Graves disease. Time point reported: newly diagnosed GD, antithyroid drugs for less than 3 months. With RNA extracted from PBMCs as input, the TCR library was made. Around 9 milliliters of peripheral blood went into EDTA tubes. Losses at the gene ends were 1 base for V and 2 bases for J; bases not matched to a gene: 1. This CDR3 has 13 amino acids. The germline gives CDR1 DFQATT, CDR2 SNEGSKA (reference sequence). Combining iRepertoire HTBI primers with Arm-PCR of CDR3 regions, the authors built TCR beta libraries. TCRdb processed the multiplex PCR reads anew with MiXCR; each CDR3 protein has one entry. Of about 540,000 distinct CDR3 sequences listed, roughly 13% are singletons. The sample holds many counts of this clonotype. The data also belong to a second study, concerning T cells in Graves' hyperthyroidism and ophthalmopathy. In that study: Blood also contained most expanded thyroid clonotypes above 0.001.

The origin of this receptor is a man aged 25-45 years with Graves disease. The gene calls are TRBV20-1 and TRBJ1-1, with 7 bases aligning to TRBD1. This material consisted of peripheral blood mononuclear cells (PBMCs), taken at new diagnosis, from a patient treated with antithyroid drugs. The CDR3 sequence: CSARGDSNTEAFF. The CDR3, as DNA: TGCAGTGCTAGAGGGGACAGTAACACTGAAGCTTTCTTT.